This T cell receptor (beta chain) was recorded in a study of OX40 agonist ivuxolimab in advanced cancers. Study at large: Every 2 weeks, patients received ivuxolimab intravenously, dosed at 0.01 to 10 mg/kg. Study findings and constraints: The CD4+ and CD8+ T cells in the blood had expanded clonally by week 6 at 0.1 to 3.0 mg/kg. Relative to CD4+, CD8+ T cells held more expanded clones on average.

Assay: immunoSEQ multiplex PCR; the TCRdb copy retains only in-frame clones and omits some. The sample carries approximately 65,000 clones, roughly 90% recorded once. A remark on this clone: Its antigen is currently unknown.

The clonotype originates from an adult with an advanced solid tumor such as melanoma, head and neck, liver or kidney cancer. The sample was CD4+ or CD8+ T cells sorted from blood, taken in a trial of the OX40 agonist ivuxolimab.

The CDR3 region is CASSSLVGATNEKLFF. The CDR3 coding sequence is TGTGCCAGCAGCTCACTAGTGGGTGCAACTAATGAAAAACTGTTTTTT. J is TRBJ1-4 and V is TRBV11-3; D ambiguous. Per the germline V gene, CDR1 is SGHNT and CDR2 is YENEEA. Trimming stripped 4 bases from V and 0 bases from J, with 12 bases between. This CDR3 is built from 16 residues.